This TCR beta chain is from a study of Graves' ophthalmopathy and Graves' hyperthyroidism. Germline CDR1 is MDHEN and CDR2 is SYDVKM. The ends were cut back, 3 bases at V and 2 bases at J, with 11 bases in the middle. This CDR3 contains 14 residues. This clonotype showed up many times. The sequenced template was RNA, covering the TCR beta CDR3 region. An opening RT-PCR round employed HTBI primers and preceded a second-round multiplex PCR. TCRdb used MiXCR to reprocess the multiplex PCR reads, holding one entry per CDR3 protein. The table has almost 750,000 distinct CDR3 sequences, 40% seen once. The source of this sequence is an adult man with Graves' ophthalmopathy. The J gene is TRBJ2-7, the V gene TRBV28; D could derive from TRBD1 or TRBD2 (5 bases each). Sequenced input: peripheral blood. In DNA, the CDR3 is TGTGCCAGCAGTTTGGGGCAGGAGGCCTACGAGCAGTACTTC. This sequence encodes CASSLGQEAYEQYF.